The clone carrying this T cell receptor (beta chain) was counted many times. Its antigen remains unidentified. V lost 9 bases, J lost 5 bases, and 14 bases lay in between. The CDR3 length is 13 residues. The time point here: newly diagnosed GD, antithyroid drugs for less than 3 months. From RNA extracted from PBMCs, the TCR library was made. This entry comes from a study of regulatory T cells in long-lasting Graves disease. Study-wide findings and caveats: There were preferences for TRBV28, TRBJ1-2 and TRBJ2-5 in persistent disease.

Building of the TCR beta libraries involved iRepertoire HTBI primers and Arm-PCR of CDR3 regions. MiXCR, applied by TCRdb to the multiplex PCR reads, yields one record per CDR3 protein. Here the sample spans some 400,000 distinct CDR3 sequences, 15% being singletons. Another study also made use of these data, one on T cells in Graves' hyperthyroidism and ophthalmopathy. This second study notes: It was considered stable Graves' hyperthyroidism when ophthalmopathy did not progress within 18 months.

Specimen: peripheral blood mononuclear cells (PBMCs), collected at new diagnosis, from a patient treated with antithyroid drugs. This clonotype was sampled from a woman aged 25 to 39 with Graves disease. This sequence joins TRBV12-3 or TRBV12-4 and TRBJ2-1; TRBD1 might be the D (6 bases). CDR3 sequence reads: CASGGRAHNEQFF. CDR3 DNA sequence: TGTGCCAGTGGGGGCCGGGCCCACAATGAGCAGTTCTTC.